This T cell receptor beta chain was sequenced in a study of blood T cell repertoires in COVID-19. As for the study in general: The study drew acute and convalescent COVID-19 samples from the United States, Italy and Spain. The cDNA or gDNA used as material had been derived from T cells, B-cell-depleted T cells, or PBMCs.

Germline assignment: CDR1 MNHEY and CDR2 SMNVEV (reference sequence). The CDR3 contains 15 residues. V dropped 7 bases and J dropped 8 bases, with 21 bases sitting between them. In the original analysis: Estimation of nucleated cell counts was performed using reference gene primer amplification. Clones were read by immunoSEQ multiplex PCR, and TCRdb kept only the in-frame ones, dropping some. The DNA gave D and trimming, while V, J and clone size come from that table. The sample has roughly 240,000 clones; 70% to 85% are singletons. The sample consisted of peripheral blood. The receptor's source is a man aged 40-49 years who had recovered from COVID-19. The genes are TRBV27 and TRBJ2-1; the D gene is possibly TRBD1 (6 bases). In DNA form, the CDR3 reads TGTGCCAGCACCCCTTGGGGAAGGGGGTCCCATGAGCAGTTCTTC. Translated, it gives CASTPWGRGSHEQFF.